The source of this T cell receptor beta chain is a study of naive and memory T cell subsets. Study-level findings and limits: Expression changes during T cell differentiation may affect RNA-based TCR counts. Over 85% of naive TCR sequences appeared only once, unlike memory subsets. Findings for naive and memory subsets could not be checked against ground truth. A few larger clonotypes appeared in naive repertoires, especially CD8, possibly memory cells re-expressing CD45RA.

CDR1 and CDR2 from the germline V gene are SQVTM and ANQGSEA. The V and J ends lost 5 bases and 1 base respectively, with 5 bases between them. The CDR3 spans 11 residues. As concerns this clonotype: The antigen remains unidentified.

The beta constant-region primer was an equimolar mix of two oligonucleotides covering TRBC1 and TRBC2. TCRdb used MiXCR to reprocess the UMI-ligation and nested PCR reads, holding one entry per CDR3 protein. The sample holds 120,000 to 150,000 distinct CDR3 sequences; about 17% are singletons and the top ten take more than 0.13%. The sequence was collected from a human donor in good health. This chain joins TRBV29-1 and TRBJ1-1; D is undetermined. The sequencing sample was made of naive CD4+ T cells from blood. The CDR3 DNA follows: TGCAGCGTTCAGGAGAACACTGAAGCTTTCTTT. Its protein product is CSVQENTEAFF.